Described below is a single T cell receptor (beta chain) sequence and its context. This clone appeared once. No antigen is known for it. Per-base qualities were not stored, and no clone one base away is much larger. These data are taken from a study of control samples from healthy donors and cancer patients (dated by TCRdb to the early 2020s). Libraries were constructed by the immunoSEQ multiplex PCR assay. TCRdb retrieved this table from immuneACCESS and kept in-frame rearrangements only. Not all clones are present; in checked studies, unresolved V genes account for under half, and no reason is known for the remainder. This sample lists some 190,000 clones; 91% were detected once. Clones ranked in the top ten supply 1.5% to 2% of the sample. CDR1 and CDR2 (LNHDA, SQIVND) derive from the germline V gene (reference sequence). V lost 3 bases and J lost 0 bases, and the count of bases not matched to a germline gene is 5. Counted from cysteine to phenylalanine, this CDR3 has 17 amino acids. Just the 51-base CDR3 DNA is kept, in frame starting at base 1.

Sequencing used blood. Rearrangement joined TRBV19 to TRBJ2-7, and 13 junction bases match TRBD2. This clonotype originated in a young man in good health. This receptor has the CDR3 CASSIGTSGEISYEQYF. The DNA reads TGTGCCAGTAGTATTGGGACTAGCGGGGAGATCTCCTACGAGCAGTACTTC.